This T cell receptor (beta chain) was found in a study of T cell responses to AZD1222 COVID-19 vaccine. The repertoire was sequenced with immunoSEQ multiplex PCR; TCRdb's copy has only in-frame clones and lacks some. The sample comprises about 88,000 clones, more than 75% of which are singletons, and roughly 5.6% rests with the top ten. With V trimmed by 5 bases and J by 7 bases, 9 bases remained unmatched. The CDR3 runs to 15 residues. Germline lookup yields CDR1 MDHEN and CDR2 SYDVKM. Sequencing used peripheral blood, obtained on day 0 of MenACWY control vaccination. The rearrangement joins TRBV28 to TRBJ2-1; 9 bases are shared with TRBD2. The source of this sequence is an adult in good health. Written as DNA, the CDR3 is TGTGCCAGCAGTCCTGAGCGGGGGGTGAGGAATGAGCAGTTCTTC. Encoded protein: CASSPERGVRNEQFF.